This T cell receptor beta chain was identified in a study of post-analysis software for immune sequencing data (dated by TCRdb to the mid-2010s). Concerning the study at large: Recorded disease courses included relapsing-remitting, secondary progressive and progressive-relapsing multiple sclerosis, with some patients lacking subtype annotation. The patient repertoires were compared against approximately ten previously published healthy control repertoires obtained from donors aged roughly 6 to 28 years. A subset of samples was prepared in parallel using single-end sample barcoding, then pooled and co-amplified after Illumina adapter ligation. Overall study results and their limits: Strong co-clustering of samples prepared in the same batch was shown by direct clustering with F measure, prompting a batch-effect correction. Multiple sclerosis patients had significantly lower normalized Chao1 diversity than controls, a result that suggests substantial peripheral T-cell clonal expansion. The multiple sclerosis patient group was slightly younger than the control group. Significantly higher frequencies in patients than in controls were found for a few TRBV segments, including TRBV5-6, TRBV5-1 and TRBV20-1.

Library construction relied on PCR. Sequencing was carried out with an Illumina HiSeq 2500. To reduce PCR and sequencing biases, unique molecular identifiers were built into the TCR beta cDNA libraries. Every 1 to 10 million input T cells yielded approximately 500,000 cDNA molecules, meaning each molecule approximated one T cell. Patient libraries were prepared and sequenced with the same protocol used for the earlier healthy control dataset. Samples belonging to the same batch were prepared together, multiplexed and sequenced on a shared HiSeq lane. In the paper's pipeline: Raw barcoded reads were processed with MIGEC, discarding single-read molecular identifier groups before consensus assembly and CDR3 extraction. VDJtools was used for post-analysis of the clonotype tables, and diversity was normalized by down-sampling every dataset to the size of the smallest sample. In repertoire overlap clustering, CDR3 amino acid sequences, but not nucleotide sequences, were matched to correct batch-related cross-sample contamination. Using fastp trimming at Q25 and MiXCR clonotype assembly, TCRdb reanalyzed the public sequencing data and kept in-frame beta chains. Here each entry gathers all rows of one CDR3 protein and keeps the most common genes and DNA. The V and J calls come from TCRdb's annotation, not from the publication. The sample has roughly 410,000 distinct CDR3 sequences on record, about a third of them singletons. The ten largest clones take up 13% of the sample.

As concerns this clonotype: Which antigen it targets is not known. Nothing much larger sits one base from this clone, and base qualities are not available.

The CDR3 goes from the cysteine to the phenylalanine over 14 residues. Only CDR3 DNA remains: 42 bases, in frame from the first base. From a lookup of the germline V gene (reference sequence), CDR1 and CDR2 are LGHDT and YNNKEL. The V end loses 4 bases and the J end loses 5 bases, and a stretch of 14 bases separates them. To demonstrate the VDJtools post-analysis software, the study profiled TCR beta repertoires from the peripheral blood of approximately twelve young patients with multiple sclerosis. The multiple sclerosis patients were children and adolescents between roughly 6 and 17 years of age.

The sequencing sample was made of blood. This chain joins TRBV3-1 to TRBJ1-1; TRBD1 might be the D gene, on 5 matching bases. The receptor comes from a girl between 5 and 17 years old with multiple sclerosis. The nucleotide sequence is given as TGTGCCAGCAGCCTTCAGGGCCCGAGGACTGAAGCTTTCTTT. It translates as CASSLQGPRTEAFF.